This T cell receptor (beta chain) was retrieved from a study of blood T cells in healthy people across ages. The CDR3 extends over 14 amino acids. V gave up 4 bases and J gave up 10 bases, with 17 bases separating them. CDR1 is LNHDA, CDR2 SQIVND, per germline (reference sequence). Through a sample-barcoded 5' primer and a J-beta primer mix, a second PCR was run for roughly 6 to 11 cycles. From the 5' RACE reads, TCRdb called clonotypes with MiXCR, one entry per CDR3 protein. The sample carries 630,000 or so distinct CDR3 sequences, less than 35% recorded once. The clonotype comes from a woman at least 80 years old in good health. The sample comprised blood. This sequence joins TRBV19 and TRBJ2-1, with D possibly matching TRBD2 (5 bases). In DNA form, the CDR3 reads TGTGCCAGTAGTACCATGAATTGGAGGCACGAGCAGTTCTTC. Translated: CASSTMNWRHEQFF.